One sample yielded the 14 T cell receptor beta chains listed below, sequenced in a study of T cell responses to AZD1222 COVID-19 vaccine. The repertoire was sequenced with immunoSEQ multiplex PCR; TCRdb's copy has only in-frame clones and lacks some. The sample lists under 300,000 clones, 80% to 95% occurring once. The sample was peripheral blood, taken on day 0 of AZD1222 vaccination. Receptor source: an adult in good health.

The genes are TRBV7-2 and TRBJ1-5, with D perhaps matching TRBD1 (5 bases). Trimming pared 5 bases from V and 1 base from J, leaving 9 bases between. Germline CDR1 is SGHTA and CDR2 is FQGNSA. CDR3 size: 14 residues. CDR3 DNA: TGTGCCAGCAGCGCCCAGGGCAGCAATCAGCCCCAGCATTTT. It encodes CASSAQGSNQPQHF.

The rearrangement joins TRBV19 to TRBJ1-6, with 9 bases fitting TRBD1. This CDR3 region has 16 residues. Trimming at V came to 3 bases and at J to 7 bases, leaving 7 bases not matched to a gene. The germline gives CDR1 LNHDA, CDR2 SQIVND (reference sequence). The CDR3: CASSMRTGARNSPLHF. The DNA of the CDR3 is TGTGCCAGTAGTATGCGGACAGGGGCAAGGAATTCACCCCTCCACTTT.

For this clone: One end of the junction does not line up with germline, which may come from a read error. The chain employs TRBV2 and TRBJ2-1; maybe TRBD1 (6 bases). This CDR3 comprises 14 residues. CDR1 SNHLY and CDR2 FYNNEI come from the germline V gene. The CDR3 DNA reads TGTGCCAGCACTGAAGGGGGATACTACAATGAGCAGTTCTTC. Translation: CASTEGGYYNEQFF.

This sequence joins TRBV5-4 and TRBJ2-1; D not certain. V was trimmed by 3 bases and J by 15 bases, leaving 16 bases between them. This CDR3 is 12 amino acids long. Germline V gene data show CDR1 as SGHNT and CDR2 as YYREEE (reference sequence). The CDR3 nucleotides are TGTGCCAGCAGCTATGACTCCTTGAGCATGTTCTTC. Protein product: CASSYDSLSMFF.

The CDR3 DNA reads as TGTGCCAGCATCCAGGGGGGGAACACTGAAGCTTTCTTT. Translation: CASIQGGNTEAFF. The V and J genes are TRBV12-3 or TRBV12-4 and TRBJ1-1, with TRBD1 identical over 7 bases. The J segment lost 1 base and the V segment lost 7 bases, leaving 3 bases of the junction unmatched. This CDR3 contains 13 residues.

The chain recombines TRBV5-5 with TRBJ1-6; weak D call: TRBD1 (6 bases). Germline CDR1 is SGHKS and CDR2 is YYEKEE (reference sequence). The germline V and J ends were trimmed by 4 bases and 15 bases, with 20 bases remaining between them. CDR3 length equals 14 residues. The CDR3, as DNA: TGTGCCAGCAGCCAGACTGAGGGACATTCCGGCCTCCACTTT. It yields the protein CASSQTEGHSGLHF.

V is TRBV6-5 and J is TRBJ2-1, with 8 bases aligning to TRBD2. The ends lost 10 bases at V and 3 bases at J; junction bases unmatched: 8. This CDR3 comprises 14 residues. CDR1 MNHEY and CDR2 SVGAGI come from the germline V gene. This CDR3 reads CAIRRGLDYNEQFF. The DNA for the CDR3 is TGTGCCATCAGAAGGGGACTAGACTACAATGAGCAGTTCTTC.

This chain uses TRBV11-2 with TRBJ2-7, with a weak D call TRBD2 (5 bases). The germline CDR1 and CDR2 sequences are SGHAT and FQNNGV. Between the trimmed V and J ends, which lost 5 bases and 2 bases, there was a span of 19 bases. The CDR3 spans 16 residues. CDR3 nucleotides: TGTGCCAGCAGCCCGCTAGGAGGCTCTTTTACCTACGAGCAGTACTTC. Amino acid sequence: CASSPLGGSFTYEQYF. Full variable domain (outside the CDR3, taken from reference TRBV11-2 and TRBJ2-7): EAGVAQSPRYKIIEKRQSVAFWCNPISGHATLYWYQQILGQGPKLLIQFQNNGVVDDSQLPKDRFSAERLKGVDSTLKIQPAKLEDSAVYLCASSPLGGSFTYEQYFGPGTRLTVT.

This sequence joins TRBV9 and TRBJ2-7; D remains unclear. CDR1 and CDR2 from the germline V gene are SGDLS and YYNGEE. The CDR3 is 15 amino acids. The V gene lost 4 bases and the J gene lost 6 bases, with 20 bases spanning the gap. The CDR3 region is CASSTRSDPGGEQYF. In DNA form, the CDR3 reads TGTGCCAGCAGCACAAGGAGCGACCCAGGTGGCGAGCAGTACTTC.

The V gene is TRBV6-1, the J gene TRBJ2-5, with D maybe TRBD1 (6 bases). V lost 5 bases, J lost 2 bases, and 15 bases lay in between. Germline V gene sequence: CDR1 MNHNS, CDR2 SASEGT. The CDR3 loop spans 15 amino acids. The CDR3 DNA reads TGTGCCAGCAGTTCGCCGCAGGGGAGACAAGAGACCCAGTACTTC. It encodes CASSSPQGRQETQYF.

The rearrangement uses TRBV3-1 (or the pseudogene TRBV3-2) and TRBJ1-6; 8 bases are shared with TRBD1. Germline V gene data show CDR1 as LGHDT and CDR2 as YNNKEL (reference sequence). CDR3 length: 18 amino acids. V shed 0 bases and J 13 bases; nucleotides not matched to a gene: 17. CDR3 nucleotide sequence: TGTGCCAGCAGCCAAGAAAAGGGACAGGCTCTCAATAGTGGGCCCCTCCACTTT. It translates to CASSQEKGQALNSGPLHF.

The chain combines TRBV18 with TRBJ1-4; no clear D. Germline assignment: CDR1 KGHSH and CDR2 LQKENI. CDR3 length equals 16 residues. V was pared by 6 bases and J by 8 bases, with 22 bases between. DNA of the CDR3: TGTGCCAGCTCCCCGGGGTTTCTAAGGAATACGGAAAAACTGTTTTTT. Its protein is CASSPGFLRNTEKLFF.

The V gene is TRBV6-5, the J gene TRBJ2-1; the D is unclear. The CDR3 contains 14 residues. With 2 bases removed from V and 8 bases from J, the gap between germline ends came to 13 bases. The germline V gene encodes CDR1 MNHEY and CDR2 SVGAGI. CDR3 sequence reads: CASSYIRNSYEQFF. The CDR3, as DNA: TGTGCCAGCAGTTACATACGTAATTCGTATGAGCAGTTCTTC.

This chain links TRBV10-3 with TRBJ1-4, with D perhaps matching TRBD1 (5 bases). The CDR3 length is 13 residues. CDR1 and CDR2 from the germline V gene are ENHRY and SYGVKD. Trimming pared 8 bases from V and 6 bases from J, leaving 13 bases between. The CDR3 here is CAIGRGDDEKLFF. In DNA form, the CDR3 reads TGTGCCATCGGCCGGGGGGACGATGAAAAACTGTTTTTT.